This section outlines one T cell receptor (beta chain) sequence together with its context. Its antigen is unknown. The sample comes from a study of CD8+ T cells in alopecia areata. Study-wide background: It was oral tofacitinib, at 5 to 10 mg twice daily, that treated patients received.

V was pared by 4 bases and J by 4 bases, with 16 bases between. CDR1 SQVTM and CDR2 ANQGSEA come from the germline V gene. The CDR3 is made up of 14 amino acids. Study findings and constraints: Resident alphabeta T-cell populations of normal skin are likewise subject to sequencing in scalp samples.

cDNA reverse transcribed from extracted RNA served as the sequencing template. Sequencing used immunoSEQ multiplex PCR; TCRdb keeps in-frame clones, though not all of them. The sample includes approximately 150,000 clones, around 58% of them seen just once. The treatment here: oral pan-JAK inhibitor, 5-10 mg twice daily. Both peripheral blood and punch biopsies of lesional scalp skin were obtained from patients who had alopecia areata. This chain links TRBV29-1 with TRBJ1-2; D uncertain. The receptor was derived from a human donor with alopecia areata. Material: CD4+ T cells sorted from blood, obtained at approximately week 56, from a patient treated with tofacitinib. Here the CDR3 DNA reads TGCAGCGTTGTTCCTCGTCTTGCCGCCTATGGCTACACCTTC. It specifies CSVVPRLAAYGYTF.